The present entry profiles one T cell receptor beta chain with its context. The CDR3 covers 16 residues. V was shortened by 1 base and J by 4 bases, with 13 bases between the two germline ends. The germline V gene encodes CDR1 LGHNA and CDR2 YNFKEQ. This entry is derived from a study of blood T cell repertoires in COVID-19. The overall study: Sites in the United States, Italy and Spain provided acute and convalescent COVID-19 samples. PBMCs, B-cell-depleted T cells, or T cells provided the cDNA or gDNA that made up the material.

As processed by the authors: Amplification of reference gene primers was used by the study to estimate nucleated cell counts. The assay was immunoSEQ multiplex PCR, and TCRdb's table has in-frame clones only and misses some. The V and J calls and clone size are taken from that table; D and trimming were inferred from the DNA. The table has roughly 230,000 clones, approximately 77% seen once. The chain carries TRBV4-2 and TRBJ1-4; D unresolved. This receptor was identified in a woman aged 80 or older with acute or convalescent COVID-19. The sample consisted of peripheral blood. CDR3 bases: TGTGCCAGCAGCCAAGTCGGAACAGCTGATAATGAAAAACTGTTTTTT. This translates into CASSQVGTADNEKLFF.